This is a list of T cell receptor beta chains from one sample in a study of blood T cell repertoires in COVID-19. Sequencing was performed with immunoSEQ multiplex PCR; in TCRdb, only in-frame clones are kept and a portion is missing. Of about 75,000 clones listed, 86% are singletons. The sample taken for sequencing was peripheral blood. These receptors were collected from a man at least 80 years old with COVID-19, enrolled during active disease. CDR3s include the opening cysteine and the closing phenylalanine or tryptophan. The D gene is left open where the match is weak. Size is omitted from some rows. Given values are once, few, many or a class for expanded clones.

>TRBD1|TRBJ2-7|TRBV5-3|.
CARSSPDRADGNEQYF
TGTGCCAGAAGCTCTCCGGACAGGGCCGACGGGAACGAGCAGTACTTC
>.|TRBJ2-7|TRBV9|.
CASSVGQGNYEQYF
TGTGCCAGCAGCGTAGGCCAGGGAAACTACGAGCAGTACTTC
>.|TRBJ1-1|TRBV5-1|.
CASSLDRVGLTEAFF
TGCGCCAGCAGCTTGGACAGGGTCGGGTTAACCGAAGCTTTCTTT
>TRBD1|TRBJ1-2|TRBV9|.
CASSGTGTGVDGYTF
TGTGCCAGCAGCGGGACCGGGACAGGGGTGGATGGCTACACCTTC
>TRBD2|TRBJ2-4|TRBV5-6|.
CASSLRLAGVAKNIQYF
TGTGCCAGCAGCTTGCGGCTAGCGGGAGTAGCCAAAAACATTCAGTACTTC
>TRBD1|TRBJ1-1|TRBV6-2/TRBV6-3|.
CASSALGQGATEAFF
TGTGCCAGCAGTGCCCTGGGGCAGGGGGCTACTGAAGCTTTCTTT
>.|TRBJ1-2|TRBV19|few
CASIRENQGAGGYTF
TGTGCCAGTATAAGGGAAAACCAGGGTGCAGGCGGCTACACCTTC
>.|TRBJ2-5|TRBV7-9|.
CAQQRSGIRETQYF
TGTGCCCAGCAGCGGTCGGGGATTCGAGAGACCCAGTACTTC
>.|TRBJ1-1|TRBV28|.
CASSSYRVYTEAFF
TGTGCCAGCAGTTCGTACAGGGTATACACTGAAGCTTTCTTT
>.|TRBJ2-1|TRBV5-1|.
CASRGRTEEIYNEQFF
TGCGCCAGCAGAGGTAGGACAGAGGAGATCTACAATGAGCAGTTCTTC
>TRBD1|TRBJ2-5|TRBV2|.
CARGTGTAQRGETQYF
TGTGCCAGGGGAACCGGGACAGCCCAAAGAGGAGAGACCCAGTACTTC
>.|TRBJ1-5|TRBV10-3|.
CAISDNKGDLQPQHF
TGTGCCATCAGTGATAATAAGGGGGACCTTCAGCCCCAGCATTTT
>TRBD1|TRBJ1-6|TRBV28|few
CASSERQGAYSPLHF
TGTGCCAGCAGTGAAAGACAGGGGGCTTATTCACCCCTCCACTTT
>.|TRBJ1-2|TRBV6-1|.
CAVQGNYGYTF
TGTGCCGTCCAGGGGAACTATGGCTACACCTTC
>.|TRBJ1-2|TRBV7-9|few
CASSPQADYGYTF
TGTGCCAGCAGCCCTCAAGCGGACTATGGCTACACCTTC
>TRBD2|TRBJ2-5|TRBV7-2|.
CASSSPAGGIQTQYF
TGTGCCAGCAGCTCCCCTGCGGGGGGGATACAGACCCAGTACTTC
>.|TRBJ1-1|TRBV19|.
CASSRGQYEAFF
TGTGCCAGTAGTAGAGGACAGTATGAAGCTTTCTTT
>.|TRBJ1-2|TRBV3-1/TRBV3-2|.
CASSQAGDSYGYTF
TGTGCCAGCAGCCAAGCGGGAGACTCCTATGGCTACACCTTC
>TRBD2|TRBJ2-5|TRBV5-1|.
CASSPISSGGAETQYF
TGCGCCAGCAGCCCAATATCGAGCGGGGGGGCTGAGACCCAGTACTTC
>TRBD1|TRBJ1-6|TRBV6-5|.
CASSRDRGSPLHF
TGTGCCAGCAGTCGGGACAGGGGTTCACCCCTCCACTTT
>.|TRBJ2-1|TRBV2|once
CASKLSDEQFF
TGTGCCAGCAAACTAAGTGATGAGCAGTTCTTC
>.|TRBJ1-6|TRBV27|.
CASSAPRGRNSPLHF
TGTGCCAGCAGTGCACCAAGGGGTCGGAATTCACCCCTCCACTTT
>TRBD2|TRBJ2-6|TRBV7-9|few
CASSPSGASSGANVLTF
TGTGCCAGCAGCCCAAGCGGGGCCAGCTCTGGGGCCAACGTCCTGACTTTC
>TRBD1|TRBJ2-6|TRBV18|.
CASSMWTGGSGANVLTF
TGTGCCAGCTCAATGTGGACAGGGGGCTCTGGGGCCAACGTCCTGACTTTC
>TRBD1|TRBJ1-5|TRBV18|.
CASSHGQGPQGPQHF
TGTGCCAGCTCTCACGGACAGGGGCCGCAAGGGCCCCAGCATTTT
>.|TRBJ1-1|TRBV12-5|.
CASGRGAWTEAFF
TGTGCTAGTGGAAGGGGTGCCTGGACTGAAGCTTTCTTT
>.|TRBJ1-6|TRBV7-9|.
CASSLVAGGYNSPLHF
TGTGCCAGCAGCTTAGTGGCCGGGGGCTATAATTCACCCCTCCACTTT
>TRBD2|TRBJ2-1|TRBV19|.
CASSNEGVAAGGSYNEQFF
TGTGCCAGTAGTAATGAGGGCGTAGCGGCGGGGGGTTCCTACAATGAGCAGTTCTTC
>TRBD1|TRBJ2-7|TRBV6-5|.
CASRGPGQGVSEQYF
TGTGCCAGCAGGGGCCCGGGACAGGGGGTCTCCGAGCAGTACTTC
>TRBD1|TRBJ1-6|TRBV5-1|.
CASSLVGRGQGGDNSPLHF
TGCGCCAGCAGCTTGGTCGGTAGGGGACAGGGGGGCGATAATTCACCCCTCCACTTT
>.|TRBJ2-7|TRBV5-6|.
CASSFSGALPVNEQYF
TGTGCCAGCAGCTTCTCAGGGGCCCTCCCGGTCAACGAGCAGTACTTC
>.|TRBJ1-5|TRBV2|.
CASSPRGALEQPQHF
TGTGCCAGCAGCCCCCGGGGGGCCCTCGAACAGCCCCAGCATTTT
>TRBD1|TRBJ1-4|TRBV15|.
CATSGRQGAGEKLFF
TGTGCCACCAGCGGTAGACAGGGGGCGGGTGAAAAACTGTTTTTT
>.|TRBJ2-7|TRBV24-1|.
CATSDLEVPSRQQYF
TGTGCCACCAGTGATTTAGAGGTCCCGAGTAGGCAGCAGTACTTC
>.|TRBJ1-1|TRBV5-1|.
CASSLVPGNTEAFF
TGCGCCAGCAGCTTGGTACCGGGGAACACTGAAGCTTTCTTT
>.|TRBJ1-2|TRBV28|.
CASRGLQKRYGYTF
TGTGCCAGCAGAGGACTACAGAAGCGCTATGGCTACACCTTC
>.|TRBJ2-6|TRBV4-2|.
CASSQDINSGANVLTF
TGTGCCAGCAGCCAAGATATTAACTCTGGGGCCAACGTCCTGACTTTC
>TRBD1|TRBJ2-6|TRBV6-2/TRBV6-3|.
CASSYWDRDGANVLTF
TGTGCCAGCAGTTACTGGGACAGGGATGGGGCCAACGTCCTGACTTTC
>.|TRBJ2-1|TRBV7-2|once
CASSLNGRGGMYNEQFF
TGTGCCAGCAGCTTAAATGGAAGGGGGGGCATGTACAATGAGCAGTTCTTC
>.|TRBJ1-2|TRBV5-1|.
CASKKTASEDGYTF
TGCGCCAGCAAGAAGACGGCCTCTGAGGATGGCTACACCTTC
>.|TRBJ2-7|TRBV27|once
CASSLGQFPYEQYF
TGTGCCAGCAGTTTAGGACAGTTTCCCTACGAGCAGTACTTC
>TRBD1|TRBJ2-5|TRBV5-1|.
CASSWATGAGNQETQYF
TGCGCCAGCAGCTGGGCCACAGGGGCTGGGAACCAAGAGACCCAGTACTTC
>.|TRBJ1-1|TRBV28|.
CASRERGGRGNNPEAFF
TGTGCCAGCAGGGAGAGAGGGGGTCGGGGTAATAATCCTGAAGCTTTCTTT
>TRBD2|TRBJ2-2|TRBV4-2|.
CASTMTSGTGELFF
TGTGCCAGCACCATGACTAGCGGGACCGGGGAGCTGTTTTTT
>TRBD1|TRBJ1-1|TRBV5-6|few
CASGVQGQVKAFF
TGTGCCAGCGGGGTTCAGGGACAGGTAAAAGCTTTCTTT
>TRBD1|TRBJ1-2|TRBV5-5|few
CASSQDRPPYGYTF
TGTGCCAGCAGCCAGGACAGGCCACCTTATGGCTACACCTTC
>TRBD1|TRBJ1-2|TRBV10-3|.
CAISTDRGPLRYGYTF
TGTGCCATCAGTACCGACAGGGGACCTCTTCGGTATGGCTACACCTTC
>TRBD1|TRBJ1-2|TRBV5-1|.
CASSPTGQGATGYTF
TGCGCCAGCAGCCCCACGGGACAGGGGGCGACTGGCTACACCTTC
>.|TRBJ1-1|TRBV2|few
CASSELANTEAFF
TGTGCCAGCAGTGAACTGGCGAACACTGAAGCTTTCTTT
>.|TRBJ1-2|TRBV9|.
CASSLEGYGYTF
TGTGCCAGCAGCCTGGAGGGGTATGGCTACACCTTC
>.|TRBJ1-1|TRBV3-1/TRBV3-2|.
CASSQVRTGTEAFF
TGTGCCAGCAGCCAAGTTAGAACAGGGACCGAAGCTTTCTTT
>TRBD1|TRBJ2-5|TRBV4-1|once
CASSQADREEETQYF
TGCGCCAGCAGCCAAGCGGACAGGGAGGAGGAGACCCAGTACTTC
>.|TRBJ1-2|TRBV19|.
CASSPWGTGTYGYTF
TGTGCCAGTAGTCCTTGGGGGACCGGGACTTATGGCTACACCTTC
>TRBD1|TRBJ1-4|TRBV5-4|.
CASSSGGGGEKLFF
TGTGCCAGCAGCTCAGGGGGCGGGGGTGAAAAACTGTTTTTT
>.|TRBJ2-3|TRBV4-1|.
CASGPGGRVITDTQYF
TGCGCCAGCGGCCCCGGGGGGCGGGTAATCACAGATACGCAGTATTTT